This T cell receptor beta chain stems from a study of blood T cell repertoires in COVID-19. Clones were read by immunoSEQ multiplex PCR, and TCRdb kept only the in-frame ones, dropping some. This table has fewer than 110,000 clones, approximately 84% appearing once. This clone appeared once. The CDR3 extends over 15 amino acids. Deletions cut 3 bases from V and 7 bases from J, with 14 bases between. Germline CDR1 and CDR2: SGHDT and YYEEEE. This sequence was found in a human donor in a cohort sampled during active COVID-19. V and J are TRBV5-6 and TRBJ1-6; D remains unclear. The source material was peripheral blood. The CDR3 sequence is CASSWERSMNSPLHF. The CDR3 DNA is TGTGCCAGCAGCTGGGAGAGGTCTATGAATTCACCCCTCCACTTT.